Below, 10 T cell receptor beta chains from the same sample are listed, as sequenced in a study of T cells in localized non-small cell lung cancer. The table came from immunoSEQ multiplex PCR; TCRdb's copy has only in-frame clones and leaves some out. The profile shows about 30,000 clones, 88% of them singletons. The sample here was peripheral blood, taken before any cancer treatment. Every receptor here comes from a female donor older than 55 with stage III squamous cell lung carcinoma.

This clone has a handful of counts. The chain joins TRBV5-4 to TRBJ2-5; 11 bases map to TRBD1. Trimming took 4 bases from V and 5 from J; bases not matched to a gene: 7. Germline CDR1 SGHNT, CDR2 YYREEE (reference sequence). The length of the CDR3 is 15 residues. In DNA, the CDR3 is TGTGCCAGCAGCAAAGGACAGGGGGCTGATGAGACCCAGTACTTC. This encodes CASSKGQGADETQYF.

J is TRBJ2-7 and V is TRBV5-1; TRBD1 aligns across 9 bases. This CDR3 is built from 15 residues. Germline CDR1 is SGHRS and CDR2 is YFSETQ. V was clipped by 4 bases and J by 5 bases; unmatched bases: 10. CDR3 sequence: CASSITGTGNDEQYF. The CDR3 coding sequence is TGCGCCAGCAGCATTACCGGGACAGGGAACGACGAGCAGTACTTC.

The CDR3 coding sequence is TGTGCCAGCAGGGGGACAGGGAGCTCCTACGAGCAGTACTTC. As protein: CASRGTGSSYEQYF. V gene TRBV28 combines with J gene TRBJ2-7; 9 nucleotides align to TRBD1. This CDR3 has 14 amino acids. V trimming: 6 bases; J trimming: 0 bases; junction bases outside the gene matches: 3. Germline V lookup: CDR1 MDHEN, CDR2 SYDVKM.

V is TRBV6-6 and J is TRBJ2-6; unclear D gene. The germline V gene encodes CDR1 MNHNY and CDR2 SVGAGI (reference sequence). CDR3 length: 12 amino acids. The germline V and J ends were trimmed by 10 bases and 1 base, with 5 bases remaining between them. CDR3 DNA sequence: TGTGCCATCGATTCTGGGGCCAACGTCCTGACTTTC. This sequence encodes CAIDSGANVLTF.

The chain has TRBV19 and TRBJ1-4; D is ambiguous. The germline V and J ends were trimmed by 5 bases and 4 bases, with 8 bases remaining between them. CDR3 size: 13 residues. Germline lookup yields CDR1 LNHDA and CDR2 SQIVND (reference sequence). The CDR3 region is CASSDQLNEKLFF. The CDR3 region has the DNA TGTGCCAGTAGTGATCAGCTTAATGAAAAACTGTTTTTT.

The chain couples TRBV4-1 to TRBJ1-2; TRBD1 aligns across 8 bases. The CDR3 spans 15 residues. V was pared by 4 bases and J by 3 bases, with 7 bases of the junction left unmatched. Germline CDR1 reads MGHRA; CDR2 reads YSYEKL. CDR3 in DNA: TGCGCCAGCAGCCCCCTGGACAGGGCGGACTATGGCTACACCTTC. Translated, it gives CASSPLDRADYGYTF.

This chain joins TRBV7-9 and TRBJ2-7; 9 bases map to TRBD1. Trimming cost V 4 bases and J 5 bases; bases outside gene matches: 6. The length of the CDR3 is 14 residues. CDR1 is SEHNR and CDR2 is FQNEAQ in the germline V gene (reference sequence). DNA of the CDR3: TGTGCCAGCAGCTCCGGGACAGGGAGGCACGAGCAGTACTTC. It codes for CASSSGTGRHEQYF.

The chain links TRBV4-3 to TRBJ1-2; D might be TRBD1 (5 bases). The CDR3 extends over 14 amino acids. CDR1 LGHNA and CDR2 YSLEER come from the germline V gene. The ends were cut back, 4 bases at V and 5 bases at J, with 14 bases in the middle. CDR3 sequence (DNA): TGCGCCAGCAGCCCTAGAAGCAGGGATTATGGCTACACCTTC. This codes for CASSPRSRDYGYTF.

The V call is TRBV5-5, the J call TRBJ2-2, with TRBD1 as a possible D gene (6 bases). V was clipped by 0 bases and J by 0 bases, with 9 bases between them. Germline-derived CDR1 and CDR2 are SGHKS and YYEKEE (reference sequence). This CDR3 comprises 16 residues. The CDR3, as DNA: TGTGCCAGCAGCTTGGTGCAGGGGACGAACACCGGGGAGCTGTTTTTT. This encodes CASSLVQGTNTGELFF.

V and J are TRBV9 and TRBJ1-2, with TRBD1 matching 7 bases. V was pared by 3 bases and J by 1 base, with 6 bases of the junction left unmatched. The germline V gene encodes CDR1 SGDLS and CDR2 YYNGEE. The CDR3 length is 15 residues. This CDR3 is CASSADREYNYGYTF. The CDR3 region has the DNA TGTGCCAGCAGCGCAGACAGGGAGTATAACTATGGCTACACCTTC.